The 13 T cell receptor beta chains below all came from one sample that was sequenced in a study of shared clonotypes between healthy human individuals. The protocol was immunoSEQ multiplex PCR, while the TCRdb copy is restricted to in-frame clones and leaves out a portion. The sample yields some 1.5 million clones, nearly 99% seen once. What was sequenced was naive CD4+ T cells sorted from blood. The subset was: CD45RA+ positively selected. These receptors all come from a man younger than 40 in good health.

V gene TRBV28 combines with J gene TRBJ1-1, with no clear D. Germline CDR1 is MDHEN and CDR2 is SYDVKM. V was pared by 2 bases and J by 0 bases, with 7 bases between. CDR3 length: 14 residues. The CDR3: CASSLKLLNTEAFF. In DNA, the CDR3 is TGTGCCAGCAGTTTAAAACTTTTGAACACTGAAGCTTTCTTT.

This clone was counted once. This chain joins TRBV5-1 and TRBJ2-5; 8 positions match TRBD1. CDR3 length equals 15 residues. J was trimmed by 5 bases and V by 2 bases; bases with no gene match: 8. Germline CDR1 and CDR2: SGHRS and YFSETQ. The CDR3 spells CASSFDPGGEETQYF. DNA for the CDR3: TGCGCCAGCAGCTTCGACCCAGGGGGCGAGGAGACCCAGTACTTC. Full variable domain (rest looked up from reference TRBV5-1 and TRBJ2-5): KAGVTQTPRYLIKTRGQQVTLSCSPISGHRSVSWYQQTPGQGLQFLFEYFSETQRNKGNFPGRFSGRQFSNSRSEMNVSTLELGDSALYLCASSFDPGGEETQYFGPGTRLLVL.

V is TRBV28 and J is TRBJ1-2; 7 bases are shared with TRBD1. The CDR3 is 14 amino acids. The V gene's germline CDR1 is MDHEN and CDR2 SYDVKM. Trimming cost V 6 bases and J 4 bases; bases outside gene matches: 8. The CDR3 here is CASSLSGQFYGYTF. The CDR3 DNA reads as TGTGCCAGCAGCCTATCGGGACAGTTCTATGGCTACACCTTC.

The rearrangement uses TRBV13 and TRBJ2-7; D remains unclear. This CDR3 is 11 amino acids long. V was shortened by 4 bases and J by 3 bases, with 4 bases between the two germline ends. Germline V gives CDR1 PRHDT, CDR2 FYEKMQ (reference sequence). Written as DNA, the CDR3 is TGTGCCAGCAGCTCGAACTACGAGCAGTACTTC. It translates to CASSSNYEQYF.

The chain combines TRBV28 with TRBJ1-2; D is perhaps TRBD1 (5 bases). Germline CDR1 reads MDHEN; CDR2 reads SYDVKM. Between the trimmed V and J ends, which lost 3 bases and 4 bases, there was a span of 12 bases. The CDR3 is 14 residues long. This CDR3 is CASSFSGGSYGYTF. Here the CDR3 DNA reads TGTGCCAGCAGTTTCTCGGGGGGGAGCTATGGCTACACCTTC.

The V and J genes are TRBV5-1 and TRBJ2-5; 9 bases align to TRBD1. The trim removed 4 bases at V and 3 bases at J, leaving 7 bases unmatched. CDR1 and CDR2 from the germline V gene are SGHRS and YFSETQ. This CDR3 is 15 amino acids long. For the CDR3, the DNA is TGCGCCAGCAGCCCGACAGGGGGAATCGAAGAGACCCAGTACTTC. Translating it yields CASSPTGGIEETQYF.

The chain links TRBV6-5 to TRBJ2-7; D call uncertain. The V and J ends lost 4 bases and 10 bases respectively, with 17 bases between them. The CDR3 covers 13 residues. Germline V gene sequence: CDR1 MNHEY, CDR2 SVGAGI. The CDR3 region is CASSLIGYEAQYF. As DNA, the CDR3 is TGTGCCAGCAGTTTAATAGGGTATGAGGCACAGTACTTC.

The V gene is TRBV28, the J gene TRBJ2-7; TRBD2 matches 10 bases. The CDR3 totals 14 residues. Germline assignment: CDR1 MDHEN and CDR2 SYDVKM. V shed 6 bases, J shed 0 bases, and the junction held 2 bases outside the gene matches. The DNA for the CDR3 is TGTGCCAGCAGGTCTAGCGGGGGCTCCTACGAGCAGTACTTC. Residues: CASRSSGGSYEQYF. The variable domain in full, with the rest retrieved from reference TRBV28 and TRBJ2-7, is DVKVTQSSRYLVKRTGEKVFLECVQDMDHENMFWYRQDPGLGLRLIYFSYDVKMKEKGDIPEGYSVSREKKERFSLILESASTNQTSMYLCASRSSGGSYEQYFGPGTRLTVT.

V usage is TRBV4-1 and J usage is TRBJ2-1, with 8 bases lining up with TRBD2. The CDR3 totals 16 residues. CDR1 MGHRA and CDR2 YSYEKL come from the germline V gene. V was clipped by 4 bases and J by 10 bases; unmatched bases: 15. In nucleotides, the CDR3 is TGCGCCAGCAGCCGCATGACTAGCGCCTGGATTGACGAGCAGTTCTTC. Protein: CASSRMTSAWIDEQFF.

The CDR3 region is CASSTWNMNTEAFF. CDR3 nucleotide sequence: TGCGCCAGCAGTACATGGAACATGAACACTGAAGCTTTCTTT. This rearrangement joins TRBV10-2 to TRBJ1-1, with D unresolved. CDR1 is WSHSY and CDR2 is SAAADI in the germline V gene. The CDR3 runs to 14 residues. With 5 bases removed from V and 0 bases from J, the gap between germline ends came to 10 bases.

To note about this clone: The sample carries other DNA sequences with the same CDR3. This sequence joins TRBV20-1 and TRBJ2-7; no firm D call. This CDR3 comprises 11 residues. V lost 3 bases to trimming and J lost 4 bases, with 7 bases between them. In germline, CDR1 is DFQATT, CDR2 SNEGSKA (reference sequence). The DNA for the CDR3 is TGCAGTGCTAGCCCCCTATACGAGCAGTACTTC. Translated: CSASPLYEQYF.

The chain recombines TRBV7-2 with TRBJ2-7, with 8 bases lining up with TRBD1. This CDR3 is built from 14 residues. Germline-derived CDR1 and CDR2 are SGHTA and FQGNSA. Germline trimming cut 5 bases from V and 3 bases from J; bases unmatched to any gene: 6. The CDR3 protein is CASSGRDRLYEQYF. The CDR3 DNA reads as TGTGCCAGCAGCGGCCGGGACAGGCTCTACGAGCAGTACTTC.

The chain recombines TRBV5-1 with TRBJ2-7, with 7 nucleotides matching TRBD1. Unmatched junction bases numbered 1, after V lost 0 bases and J lost 1 base. The length of the CDR3 is 14 residues. From germline, CDR1 is SGHRS and CDR2 YFSETQ. The CDR3 spells CASSLADRSYEQYF. Here the CDR3 DNA reads TGCGCCAGCAGCTTGGCGGACAGGTCCTACGAGCAGTACTTC.